The 8 T cell receptor beta chains listed next were all sequenced from one sample in a study of CD4 T cells in relation to SARS-CoV-2 and coronaviruses. Assay: immunoSEQ multiplex PCR; the TCRdb copy retains only in-frame clones and omits some. This table has roughly 20,000 clones, approximately 82% appearing once. Unexposed donor CD4+ T cells date from 2011-2018, before the COVID-19 pandemic. Isolation of CD4+ T cells took place after nine to ten days in culture. Antigens of these TCRs are unknown. Specimen: CD4+ T cells from PBMCs, cultured in vitro. The receptors stem from a human donor in good health.

The rearrangement links TRBV19 to TRBJ1-6; D remains unclear. The CDR3 consists of 14 residues. CDR1 is LNHDA and CDR2 is SQIVND in the germline V gene (reference sequence). The ends were cut back, 4 bases at V and 6 bases at J, with 10 bases in the middle. CDR3 protein: CASSTTLSNSPLHF. As DNA, the CDR3 is TGTGCCAGTAGTACCACCTTGAGTAATTCACCCCTCCACTTT.

The rearrangement uses TRBV5-4 and TRBJ2-3, with 10 bases lining up with TRBD2. Germline V gene lookup returns CDR1 SGHNT and CDR2 YYREEE (reference sequence). CDR3 size: 20 residues. After removal of 5 bases from V and 3 bases from J, the junction contained 21 bases not matched to a gene. As DNA, the CDR3 is TGTGCCAGCAGTCCAACCCCCCTAGCGGGAGAAGCTAGTAGGACAGATACGCAGTATTTT. Residues: CASSPTPLAGEASRTDTQYF. The whole variable domain, filled in from reference TRBV5-4 and TRBJ2-3, reads ETGVTQSPTHLIKTRGQQVTLRCSSQSGHNTVSWYQQALGQGPQFIFQYYREEENGRGNFPPRFSGLQFPNYSSELNVNALELDDSALYLCASSPTPLAGEASRTDTQYFGPGTRLTVL.

This clone was seen a handful of times. The rearrangement joins TRBV28 to TRBJ1-1; D is perhaps TRBD1 (6 bases). Germline V gene data show CDR1 as MDHEN and CDR2 as SYDVKM. V lost 3 bases to trimming and J lost 6 bases, with 11 bases between them. The CDR3 sequence is 13 residues long. The CDR3 bases are TGTGCCAGCAGTTTTCGCCGGACAGCTGAAGCTTTCTTT. Its translation: CASSFRRTAEAFF.

This chain uses TRBV9 with TRBJ2-1; no definite D call. The CDR3 sequence is 17 residues long. V was clipped by 0 bases and J by 0 bases, with 13 bases between them. The V gene's germline CDR1 is SGDLS and CDR2 YYNGEE. The CDR3 here is CASSVAAAVNSYNEQFF. In DNA, the CDR3 is TGTGCCAGCAGCGTAGCCGCCGCTGTTAACTCCTACAATGAGCAGTTCTTC.

This chain connects TRBV2 to TRBJ1-5; 8 positions agree with TRBD1. Germline CDR1 reads SNHLY; CDR2 reads FYNNEI. V dropped 6 bases and J dropped 4; count of bases not matched to a gene: 5. The CDR3 spans 14 residues. The CDR3 DNA is TGTGCCAGCAGCCCTCGGACAGGGAATCAGCCCCAGCATTTT. The encoded protein is CASSPRTGNQPQHF.

The gene calls are TRBV19 and TRBJ2-7; possible D gene TRBD1, 6 bases. V was cut by 4 bases and J by 12 bases, with 28 bases left in between. The CDR3 is made up of 16 amino acids. CDR1 is LNHDA and CDR2 is SQIVND in the germline V gene (reference sequence). The CDR3 protein is CASSREKGDGGYVLYF. The CDR3, as DNA: TGTGCCAGTAGTAGGGAAAAGGGGGACGGAGGTTATGTGTTGTACTTC.

This sequence joins TRBV3-1 (or the pseudogene TRBV3-2) and TRBJ2-5, with D possibly TRBD2 on 6 matching bases. Deletions cut 4 bases from V and 4 bases from J, with 16 bases between. Germline values: CDR1 LGHDT, CDR2 YNNKEL (reference sequence). This CDR3 has 15 residues. CDR3 region: CASSPSFGGLETQYF. DNA for the CDR3: TGTGCCAGCAGCCCATCTTTTGGGGGGTTAGAGACCCAGTACTTC.

For the CDR3, the DNA is TGTGCCAGCAGCGTTGGTGGGACAGGGGGCGGCTACACCTTC. As protein: CASSVGGTGGGYTF. The chain couples TRBV5-4 to TRBJ1-2; 12 bases map to TRBD1. Germline CDR1 and CDR2: SGHNT and YYREEE (reference sequence). The V and J ends lost 4 bases and 8 bases, in that order; junction bases with no gene match: 6. The CDR3 has 14 residues.